This T cell receptor beta chain originates from a study of cytomegalovirus exposure and HLA in healthy donors. The ends lost 3 bases at V and 3 bases at J; junction bases unmatched: 3. Germline V gives CDR1 KGHSH, CDR2 LQKENI. The CDR3 extends over 14 amino acids. Primers included in the PCR were 60 Vbeta and 13 Jbeta primers. The protocol was immunoSEQ multiplex PCR, while the TCRdb copy is restricted to in-frame clones and leaves out a portion. The sample contains more than 110,000 clones, about 77% of which appear only once. The chain combines TRBV18 with TRBJ2-3; 7 nucleotides line up with TRBD2. Sequenced: PBMCs. The sequence derives from a male donor in good health and CMV-seronegative. The CDR3 nucleotides read TGTGCCAGCTCACCCGGGACTAAAACAGATACGCAGTATTTT. Its protein is CASSPGTKTDTQYF.